The rows below give T cell receptor beta chains drawn from one sample of a study of cytomegalovirus exposure and HLA in healthy donors. Assay: immunoSEQ multiplex PCR; the TCRdb copy retains only in-frame clones and omits some. The sample carries 150,000 or so clones, about three quarters recorded once. Sample: PBMCs. Receptors originate from a woman aged 50 to 60 in good health and CMV-seropositive. The CDR3 runs from the conserved cysteine through the conserved F or W. D genes are given only for firm matches. The size field is filled for only some rows; it gives once, few, many or a size class.

d_gene: -
v_gene: TRBV18
abundance: once
j_gene: TRBJ1-1
len: 16
CDR3nt: TGTGCCAGCTCACCACGGGGGGGCGGGCCCCGAATTGAAGCTTTCTTT
CDR3aa: CASSPRGGGPRIEAFF

d_gene: -
v_gene: TRBV11-3
abundance: -
j_gene: TRBJ2-6
len: 15
CDR3nt: TGTGCCAGCAGCTTCCAGGGGACAGGGGCCAACGTCCTGACTTTC
CDR3aa: CASSFQGTGANVLTF

d_gene: TRBD2
v_gene: TRBV2
abundance: -
j_gene: TRBJ2-1
len: 13
CDR3nt: TGTGCCAGCAGTGAACTAGCGGGAGATGAGCAGTTCTTC
CDR3aa: CASSELAGDEQFF

d_gene: TRBD1
v_gene: TRBV15
abundance: -
j_gene: TRBJ1-5
len: 15
CDR3nt: TGTGCCACCAGCACCAACGACAGGGTAAATCAGCCCCAGCATTTT
CDR3aa: CATSTNDRVNQPQHF

d_gene: -
v_gene: TRBV7-2
abundance: -
j_gene: TRBJ2-7
len: 16
CDR3nt: TGTGCCAGCAGCCCACGTCGGTCAGGGGGGTCCTACGAGCAGTACTTC
CDR3aa: CASSPRRSGGSYEQYF

d_gene: -
v_gene: TRBV29-1
abundance: -
j_gene: TRBJ1-2
len: 11
CDR3nt: TGCAGCGTTGAAGAGCCCCAGGGCTACACCTTC
CDR3aa: CSVEEPQGYTF

d_gene: TRBD2
v_gene: TRBV18
abundance: -
j_gene: TRBJ2-5
len: 14
CDR3nt: TGTGCCAGCTCCCGTACTAGCGGGGAAGAGACCCAGTACTTC
CDR3aa: CASSRTSGEETQYF

d_gene: TRBD2
v_gene: TRBV6-1
abundance: -
j_gene: TRBJ2-2
len: 15
CDR3nt: TGTGCCAGCAGAGTAGCGGGGGGTAACACCGGGGAGCTGTTTTTT
CDR3aa: CASRVAGGNTGELFF

d_gene: -
v_gene: TRBV27
abundance: -
j_gene: TRBJ1-5
len: 13
CDR3nt: TGTGCCAGCAGTTCCCGACAGAATCAGCCCCAGCATTTT
CDR3aa: CASSSRQNQPQHF

d_gene: TRBD2
v_gene: TRBV9
abundance: -
j_gene: TRBJ2-3
len: 16
CDR3nt: TGTGCCAGCAGCCCTAGCGGGAGCGCCCCCACAGATACGCAGTATTTT
CDR3aa: CASSPSGSAPTDTQYF

d_gene: -
v_gene: TRBV4-1
abundance: once
j_gene: TRBJ2-2
len: 15
CDR3nt: TGCGCCAGCAGCCAAGTGGCAGGCCGTACCGGGGAGCTGTTTTTT
CDR3aa: CASSQVAGRTGELFF

d_gene: -
v_gene: TRBV2
abundance: -
j_gene: TRBJ1-2
len: 12
CDR3nt: TGTGCCAGCAGTGAGTCGGACTATGGCTACACCTTC
CDR3aa: CASSESDYGYTF

d_gene: TRBD2
v_gene: TRBV29-1
abundance: -
j_gene: TRBJ2-1
len: 13
CDR3nt: TGCAGCGTTGAAGCAAGGGGACTAGTGGTTAAGTTCTTC
CDR3aa: CSVEARGLVVKFF

d_gene: TRBD2
v_gene: TRBV7-9
abundance: -
j_gene: TRBJ2-3
len: 15
CDR3nt: TGTGCCAGCAGCCGACTAGCGGGGGGGCGGGGTACGCAGTATTTT
CDR3aa: CASSRLAGGRGTQYF

d_gene: TRBD1
v_gene: TRBV7-9
abundance: -
j_gene: TRBJ1-1
len: 15
CDR3nt: TGTGCCAGCAGCCCCACGACAGGGATGAACACTGAAGCTTTCTTT
CDR3aa: CASSPTTGMNTEAFF

d_gene: TRBD1
v_gene: TRBV29-1
abundance: -
j_gene: TRBJ1-2
len: 15
CDR3nt: TGCAGCGTTGAGGGGCAGGGGGCGAGCGACTATGGCTACACCTTC
CDR3aa: CSVEGQGASDYGYTF

d_gene: TRBD1
v_gene: TRBV19
abundance: -
j_gene: TRBJ1-1
len: 15
CDR3nt: TGTGCCAGTAGCATATTGGGACAGACGAGACAGGGGGCTTTCTTT
CDR3aa: CASSILGQTRQGAFF

d_gene: -
v_gene: TRBV7-8
abundance: -
j_gene: TRBJ1-1
len: 13
CDR3nt: TGTGCCAGCAGCAAGGACGGAGGCACTGAAGCTTTCTTT
CDR3aa: CASSKDGGTEAFF

d_gene: TRBD2
v_gene: TRBV5-4
abundance: once
j_gene: TRBJ2-1
len: 15
CDR3nt: TGTGCCAGCAGCCCGGAGGGTAGCGGGTACAATGAGCAGTTCTTC
CDR3aa: CASSPEGSGYNEQFF

d_gene: TRBD2
v_gene: TRBV7-6
abundance: once
j_gene: TRBJ2-2
len: 15
CDR3nt: TGTGCCAGCAGCCCCGGGACTAGCGGCACCGGGGAGCTGTTTTTT
CDR3aa: CASSPGTSGTGELFF

d_gene: -
v_gene: TRBV7-3
abundance: -
j_gene: TRBJ2-1
len: 13
CDR3nt: TGTGCCAGCAGCTTAGCCGGAGACAATGAGCAGTTCTTC
CDR3aa: CASSLAGDNEQFF

d_gene: -
v_gene: TRBV9
abundance: -
j_gene: TRBJ1-1
len: 15
CDR3nt: TGTGCCAGCAGCCCAGGCGGAGGATGGATCACTGAAGCTTTCTTT
CDR3aa: CASSPGGGWITEAFF

d_gene: -
v_gene: TRBV2
abundance: few
j_gene: TRBJ1-4
len: 15
CDR3nt: TGTGCCAGCAGTGATGGGGGCTACCTATATGAAAAACTGTTTTTT
CDR3aa: CASSDGGYLYEKLFF

d_gene: TRBD1
v_gene: TRBV7-2
abundance: -
j_gene: TRBJ1-5
len: 18
CDR3nt: TGTGCCAGCAGCTTCGGACAGGGAAGCTGGCATAGCAATCAGCCCCAGCATTTT
CDR3aa: CASSFGQGSWHSNQPQHF

d_gene: TRBD2
v_gene: TRBV29-1
abundance: -
j_gene: TRBJ2-3
len: 15
CDR3nt: TGCAGCTCCCCCGAGCGGGGGGGCGGCTCAGATACGCAGTATTTT
CDR3aa: CSSPERGGGSDTQYF

d_gene: -
v_gene: TRBV5-1
abundance: -
j_gene: TRBJ2-7
len: 17
CDR3nt: TGCGCCAGCAGCATGGCGTTCGATAGGCTAGCCGATCGCGAGCAGTACTTC
CDR3aa: CASSMAFDRLADREQYF

d_gene: TRBD2
v_gene: TRBV29-1
abundance: -
j_gene: TRBJ2-3
len: 17
CDR3nt: TGCAGCGTTGAAAACCTAGCGGTTTCAGGTAGCACAGATACGCAGTATTTT
CDR3aa: CSVENLAVSGSTDTQYF

d_gene: TRBD2
v_gene: TRBV7-9
abundance: -
j_gene: TRBJ2-7
len: 15
CDR3nt: TGTGCCAGCACCCCCGCGGCGGGAGGTGGGTACGAGCAGTACTTC
CDR3aa: CASTPAAGGGYEQYF

d_gene: -
v_gene: TRBV9
abundance: -
j_gene: TRBJ1-2
len: 15
CDR3nt: TGTGCCAGCAGCGTAGAACTCGGCGGGTCCTATGGCTACACCTTC
CDR3aa: CASSVELGGSYGYTF

d_gene: -
v_gene: TRBV12-1
abundance: -
j_gene: TRBJ2-7
len: 14
CDR3nt: TGTGCCAGCAGCCCGTCGACAGTTTCCTACGAGCAGTACTTC
CDR3aa: CASSPSTVSYEQYF

d_gene: TRBD1
v_gene: TRBV19
abundance: medium-sized
j_gene: TRBJ1-6
len: 17
CDR3nt: TGTGCCAGTAGTGCCATCACCCCGGGACAGGGGCTTTCACCCCTCCACTTT
CDR3aa: CASSAITPGQGLSPLHF

d_gene: TRBD1
v_gene: TRBV7-8
abundance: -
j_gene: TRBJ1-6
len: 15
CDR3nt: TGTGCCAGCAGCTCAACCGGGACAGCAAATTCACCCCTCCACTTT
CDR3aa: CASSSTGTANSPLHF

d_gene: -
v_gene: TRBV28
abundance: -
j_gene: TRBJ1-1
len: 15
CDR3nt: TGTGCCAGCAGTTTACCCCTGGAAGGGGGCACTGAAGCTTTCTTT
CDR3aa: CASSLPLEGGTEAFF

d_gene: -
v_gene: TRBV7-9
abundance: -
j_gene: TRBJ1-3
len: 13
CDR3nt: TGTGCCAGCAGGGACAGCTCTGGAAACACCATATATTTT
CDR3aa: CASRDSSGNTIYF

d_gene: TRBD1
v_gene: TRBV19
abundance: -
j_gene: TRBJ1-2
len: 12
CDR3nt: TGTGCCAGTAGTAGACAGGGGCATGGCTACACCTTC
CDR3aa: CASSRQGHGYTF

d_gene: TRBD1
v_gene: TRBV27
abundance: -
j_gene: TRBJ2-7
len: 14
CDR3nt: TGTGCCAGCAGTTTTGATCAGGGGGCCTACGAGCAGTACTTC
CDR3aa: CASSFDQGAYEQYF

d_gene: -
v_gene: TRBV6-6
abundance: -
j_gene: TRBJ2-6
len: 13
CDR3nt: TGTGCCACTTCGCAAGGGGGAGCCAACGTCCTGACTTTC
CDR3aa: CATSQGGANVLTF

d_gene: -
v_gene: TRBV4-3
abundance: -
j_gene: TRBJ1-2
len: 16
CDR3nt: TGCGCCAGCAGCCAAGAGGGGGCTGTAATCCGATATGGCTACACCTTC
CDR3aa: CASSQEGAVIRYGYTF

d_gene: TRBD1
v_gene: TRBV9
abundance: -
j_gene: TRBJ1-2
len: 12
CDR3nt: TGTGCCAGCAGAGATACAGGGGGCGCGAATACCTTC
CDR3aa: CASRDTGGANTF